This T cell receptor beta chain was sequenced during a study of cytomegalovirus exposure and HLA in healthy donors (dated by TCRdb to about 2017). Turning to the overall study: According to an earlier analysis of 587 of the donors, roughly 180 million T cells yielded 117 million unique TCR beta sequences and approximately 280 Gb of sequence data. Roughly 300 gigabases of sequencing data and tens of millions of unique TCR sequences were included in an early release covering around 600 HLA-typed donors. Among the approximately 400 genotyped donors, about 85% belonged to the genetic ancestry cluster associated with self-reported Caucasian donors. The study aimed to test whether cataloging public T cell receptors could reveal signatures of past pathogen exposure. The study profiled the T cell repertoires of some 610 subjects by immunosequencing and related them to cytomegalovirus serostatus. Besides the first cohort of 500 to 700 subjects, a separate validation cohort made up of around 120 different subjects was used. The study combined high-throughput TCR immunosequencing, statistical association of individual TCRs with disease status, and machine learning to predict cytomegalovirus infection status. In a later analysis, previously published TCR beta repertoires from 600 to 850 donors were re-analyzed and high-resolution HLA genotyping was added so that TCR occurrence patterns could be studied. Rather than using new phenotypic data, the later analysis identified candidate immune exposures from TCR beta sequences and from how often those sequences occurred across donors. An earlier analysis of several hundred of the donors applied high-throughput TCR beta sequencing to assess whether each TCR beta V gene segment acted as functional or pseudogenic. Donor age, sex, ethnicity and CMV serostatus were compiled alongside the repertoire data. Genome-wide SNP genotypes for about 65% of the roughly 670 donors were used in a later genetic analysis, which treated that subset as a discovery cohort. Every repertoire in the discovery cohort had been generated on one and the same sequencing platform. Class I and class II HLA loci were covered by the typing at four-digit resolution. The number of donors typed differed by locus, with about 629-640 for A, B, C, DRB1 and DQB1, around 520 for DQA1, over 600 for DPA1, and under 490 for DPB1. Roughly 5 DR-DQ haplotypes were treated as single units for association and clustering because of strong linkage in the cohort. Across under 500 genotyped donors of the cohort, an average of about 240,000 unique TCR beta nucleotide sequences per donor were sequenced, and approximately 19% of those sequences were non-productive.

Broad study findings and their caveats: While some public TCRs were present in many individuals, most TCR sequences turned up only very rarely across donors. Correlated functional status among segregating V segments might be attributable to linkage disequilibrium, but an unknown experimental factor could not be ruled out. Compared with the 666-donor mean, donors in an Asian-associated ancestry cluster had fewer N-insertions in productive TCRs, according to a later genetic analysis. Broadly in line with IMGT annotations, most TCR beta V segments showed up in productive rearrangements about 87% or about 30% of the time in an earlier analysis of approximately 600 of the donors. In vitro tests confirmed that three of the cytomegalovirus-associated TCR beta chains recognize cytomegalovirus antigens. A cluster of highly shared sequence variants was judged likely to be a technical artifact of the sequencing pipeline. A total of fewer than 200 TCR beta chains were listed by the study as associated with cytomegalovirus. A later analysis found that TCR association rates varied across HLA loci, with DRB1 alleles showing the most associated TCRs and HLA-C alleles the fewest. Several of the top co-occurrence clusters appeared to be linked to parvovirus B19, influenza, CMV and Epstein-Barr virus, according to a later analysis. According to a later analysis, most CMV-associated TCR beta chains appeared to be HLA-restricted, and the HLA associations seemed to be driven largely by CMV exposure. In this cohort, only TCR beta chains were sequenced, and detectable features were limited by the absence of alpha or paired-chain data. The earlier analysis of a few hundred of the donors excluded some 15 rarely observed V segments, including chromosome 9 orphons, because counts were too low. Assigning TCR associations to individual alleles was difficult when HLA alleles, especially DR and DQ, strongly co-occurred. The authors suggested that the approach could potentially be generalized to other disease states and immunological phenotypes. The only immune exposure information available for the cohort was CMV serostatus. V-gene and J-gene trimming of TCR beta chains was associated with a missense DCLRE1C variant in a later genetic analysis, and the association was replicated in an independent cohort. Cytomegalovirus status was reported to be diagnosed by the classifier with high specificity and sensitivity in both the original and validation cohorts. In a later analysis, some 17,000 TCR beta sequences were associated with specific HLA alleles at a false discovery rate of 0.05. Roughly uniform sequencing depth across donors was assumed in presence/absence analyses, although this assumption may not hold. A further reported finding was that TCR beta sequences accurately predicted the HLA-A and HLA-B alleles for most subjects in the first cohort. Some IMGT-functional V segments, including TRBV6-2 and TRBV6-3, could not be distinguished by the 87-base-pair reads and were therefore excluded. Compared with equally common non-associated chains, HLA-associated TCR beta chains in a later analysis were more clonally expanded and had lower generation probabilities. Because some donors lacked HLA typing at each locus, the association tests relied only on the typed subset.

The cohort was made up of 500 to 800 healthy bone marrow donors. Cohort members were all nominally healthy when sampled, although unrecorded immune exposures were likely present. The donor tested CMV seronegative and was one of the 352 seronegative cohort members. Each donor provided a peripheral blood sample, and peripheral blood mononuclear cells were used for TCR beta sequencing. The Qiagen DNeasy Blood Extraction Kit was used to extract genomic DNA from the blood cell samples. Concerning this clone: Its antigen has not been determined. Within one base of it there is no much larger clone, and no base qualities were kept.

The library was generated by the immunoSEQ multiplex PCR assay. For the multiplex PCR, a mixture combining 60 forward primers for TCR Vbeta segments and 13 reverse primers for TCR Jbeta segments was used. Amplification of the CDR3 region of rearranged TCR beta genes was performed with a multiplex PCR assay on genomic DNA. On the Illumina HiSeq System, the amplified TCR beta libraries were sequenced as 87-base-pair reads. The source study handled its data this way. A later analysis tallied 75 million to 95 million unique TCR beta chains across the approximately 670 repertoires, and 10 million to 11 million of those chains were shared by two or more donors. Raw reads were error-corrected and collapsed into unique sequences with a nearest-neighbor algorithm that merged closely related sequences to remove PCR and sequencing errors. CDR3 sequences were aligned to IMGT reference sequences to assign V, D and J gene segments. Each retained sequence needed at least a six-nucleotide match to both a V gene segment and a J gene segment. A rearrangement was called productive if the CDR3 had no stop codons and remained in frame with V and J, and every other rearrangement was called non-productive. Following IMGT convention, CDR3 was defined as the stretch from the second conserved V-encoded cysteine up to the conserved J-encoded phenylalanine. In an earlier analysis of 500 to 650 of the donors, sequences lacking an unambiguous match to a single V gene segment were excluded. An earlier analysis of 587 of the donors called V segments functional above 56.7% productive rearrangements and segregating when the between-donor standard deviation exceeded 5%. To diagnose cytomegalovirus status from the catalog of TCR beta chain sequences, a statistical classification framework was built. In a later analysis, TCR nucleotide sequences were compared against IMGT/GENE-DB human TR gene sequences so that V and J genes could be assigned. Using the TCRdist pipeline, a later analysis assigned CDR3 sequences along with most-parsimonious VDJ recombination scenarios. A later analysis defined each TCR beta chain by its CDR3 amino acid sequence plus V-gene family, and excluded reads lacking a unique V-gene family. In a later analysis, nearly 600 highly shared, low-generation-probability nucleotide sequences were removed to address suspected cross-contamination and a sequencing artifact. A later analysis calculated a clonal expansion index for each public chain from normalized within-repertoire ranks of inferred template counts. In a later analysis, generation probabilities were computed with a VDJ recombination model fitted to out-of-frame rearrangements, and the resulting probabilities were checked against IGoR. Hypergeometric tests were used in a later analysis to score TCR-TCR, TCR-HLA and TCR-CMV co-occurrence, with a repertoire-size bias correction applied to the TCR pairs. A later analysis estimated false discovery rates by permuting HLA or CMV assignments 20 times. In a later analysis, co-occurring TCRs were grouped using DBSCAN, and TCRdist sequence similarity was added for clustering within HLA-allele-positive subsets. Repertoires with fewer than 30,000 or more than 120,000 public chains, plus five repertoires with anomalous nucleotide sharing, were excluded from co-occurrence clustering. The source is immuneACCESS, and TCRdb retained only in-frame sequences with V and J called. Part of the clones is not carried over; for the studies checked, unresolved V genes explain less than half of this, and the remainder is unexplained. The D gene and trimming were derived from the DNA, and the V and J assignments and clone size from that table. This sample gives about 160,000 clones in total; roughly 80% of them show up just once. The ten largest clones add up to 4.3% of the sample.

Looking up the germline V gene yields CDR1 SGHDT and CDR2 YYEEEE. From its cysteine to its phenylalanine, the CDR3 spans 14 amino acids. Only the CDR3 region is kept as DNA, spanning 42 bases read in frame from base 1. V is reduced by 4 bases and J by 8 bases, leaving a spacing of 17 bases between them. Sequencing was performed on PBMCs. The clonotype comes from a man aged 35 to 55 in good health and CMV-seronegative. This sequence uses TRBV5-6 and TRBJ2-3; a tentative D call is TRBD1 (5 bases match). Here the CDR3 is given as CASSIGASPVTQYF. The nucleotides are TGTGCCAGCAGCATTGGGGCTTCCCCTGTTACGCAGTATTTT. With the rest looked up from the reference TRBV5-6 and TRBJ2-3 genes rather than sequenced, the full variable domain is DAGVTQSPTHLIKTRGQQVTLRCSPKSGHDTVSWYQQALGQGPQFIFQYYEEEERQRGNFPDRFSGHQFPNYSSELNVNALLLGDSALYLCASSIGASPVTQYFGPGTRLTVL.